These 27 T cell receptor beta chains came from one sample sequenced in a study of OX40 agonist ivuxolimab in advanced cancers. Using immunoSEQ multiplex PCR, the repertoire was profiled, and TCRdb retains in-frame clones only, with some absent. The sample records tens of thousands of clones, about 88% being singletons. The source was CD4+ or CD8+ T cells sorted from blood, collected in a trial of the OX40 agonist ivuxolimab. These receptors all stem from an adult with an advanced solid tumor such as melanoma, head and neck, liver or kidney cancer.

The rearrangement uses TRBV10-3 and TRBJ2-7; 7 bases are a match to TRBD1. Germline lookup yields CDR1 ENHRY and CDR2 SYGVKD. This CDR3 comprises 11 residues. Unmatched junction bases numbered 8, after V lost 11 bases and J lost 7 bases. The CDR3 bases are TGTGCCTCTCGACAGGGAGAAGAGCAGTACTTC. Amino acids: CASRQGEEQYF.

Concerning this clone: The germline gene is not matched at one end of the junction; a read error may be the cause. The rearrangement uses TRBV5-6 and TRBJ2-7, with a weak D call TRBD1 (5 bases). The germline gives CDR1 SGHDT, CDR2 YYEEEE. The CDR3 contains 15 residues. The DNA for the CDR3 is TGTGCCAGCAGCTTGGTTGGGGCTCCCTCCCACGAGCAGTACTTC. Its protein is CASSLVGAPSHEQYF.

As to this clone: This CDR3 is also generated by other DNA sequences in the sample. V and J are TRBV28 and TRBJ2-1, with 10 bases lining up with TRBD1. J was trimmed by 7 bases and V by 6 bases; bases with no gene match: 12. The germline V gene has CDR1 MDHEN and CDR2 SYDVKM. CDR3 length: 16 amino acids. The CDR3 loop reads CASRGPGQGVMNEQFF. The DNA for the CDR3 is TGTGCCAGCAGGGGCCCCGGACAGGGGGTCATGAATGAGCAGTTCTTC.

This clone was counted between two and nine times. J is TRBJ1-1 and V is TRBV7-9; 10 nucleotides match TRBD1. The CDR3 is 13 amino acids. Germline V lookup: CDR1 SEHNR, CDR2 FQNEAQ (reference sequence). The ends lost 7 bases at V and 5 bases at J; junction bases unmatched: 4. CDR3: CASIGTGATEAFF. In DNA, the CDR3 is TGTGCCAGCATCGGGACAGGGGCAACTGAAGCTTTCTTT. Together with reference TRBV7-9 and TRBJ1-1, the CDR3 gives the full variable domain: DTGVSQNPRHKITKRGQNVTFRCDPISEHNRLYWYRQTLGQGPEFLTYFQNEAQLEKSRLLSDRFSAERPKGSFSTLEIQRTEQGDSAMYLCASIGTGATEAFFGQGTRLTVV.

This sequence joins TRBV27 and TRBJ2-5; TRBD2 agrees at 13 bases. The CDR3 loop spans 17 amino acids. The germline V gene encodes CDR1 MNHEY and CDR2 SMNVEV (reference sequence). V shed 5 bases and J 5 bases; nucleotides not matched to a gene: 11. The CDR3 nucleotides are TGTGCCAGCAGTAAGACTAGCGGGGGGCCTCTCGGCGAGACCCAGTACTTC. Its protein product is CASSKTSGGPLGETQYF.

V gene TRBV7-9 combines with J gene TRBJ2-7; 7 positions match TRBD2. Germline values: CDR1 SEHNR, CDR2 FQNEAQ (reference sequence). V lost 2 bases to trimming and J lost 4 bases; unmatched junction nucleotides: 11. The CDR3 has 16 residues. Here the CDR3 DNA reads TGTGCCAGCAGCTTAACTCCCCAAGCGGGACTATACGAGCAGTACTTC. This sequence encodes CASSLTPQAGLYEQYF.

V usage is TRBV5-4 and J usage is TRBJ2-7; 11 bases line up with TRBD2. J lost 4 bases, V lost 9 bases, and 6 bases had no gene match. From germline, CDR1 is SGHNT and CDR2 YYREEE (reference sequence). The CDR3 sequence is 13 residues long. CDR3 in DNA: TGTGCCACACAACTAGCGGGAGCATACGAGCAGTACTTC. Translated, it gives CATQLAGAYEQYF.

This clone occurred once. The rearrangement links TRBV2 to TRBJ1-2; 8 bases match TRBD1. The ends lost 4 bases at V and 6 bases at J; junction bases unmatched: 4. Germline V gene lookup returns CDR1 SNHLY and CDR2 FYNNEI. The CDR3 length is 13 residues. The CDR3 is CASSAQGANGYTF. In DNA form, the CDR3 reads TGTGCCAGCAGTGCTCAGGGGGCGAATGGCTACACCTTC.

This clone has a single count. This sequence joins TRBV2 and TRBJ2-1, with a tentative D call TRBD2 (5 bases). Germline lookup yields CDR1 SNHLY and CDR2 FYNNEI. This CDR3 has 15 amino acids. V shed 6 bases and J shed 2 bases, with 14 bases lying between them. CDR3 bases: TGTGCCAGCAGCGCTGCTAGCAACCCCTACAATGAGCAGTTCTTC. This codes for CASSAASNPYNEQFF.

The chain is built from TRBV11-2 and TRBJ2-3; 9 bases agree with TRBD2. CDR3 length equals 15 residues. Germline V gives CDR1 SGHAT, CDR2 FQNNGV. Germline trimming cut 3 bases from V and 4 bases from J; bases unmatched to any gene: 5. CDR3 DNA: TGTGCCAGCAGCTTTGTGCTAGCGGGACCAGATACGCAGTATTTT. It translates to CASSFVLAGPDTQYF.

This clone was observed a handful of times. This chain links TRBV19 with TRBJ1-3, with 7 bases that match TRBD1. The V and J ends lost 4 bases and 1 base, in that order; junction bases with no gene match: 4. The CDR3 is 15 amino acids. From germline, CDR1 is LNHDA and CDR2 SQIVND (reference sequence). CDR3 DNA sequence: TGTGCCAGTAGTAGAACAGGGGAATCTGGAAACACCATATATTTT. This gives the protein CASSRTGESGNTIYF.

The rearrangement links TRBV4-3 to TRBJ2-1; no firm D call. The CDR3 is 13 amino acids. Germline V gene lookup returns CDR1 LGHNA and CDR2 YSLEER. The V end lost 0 bases, the J end lost 7 bases, and 7 bases lay between the germline ends. CDR3 DNA sequence: TGCGCCAGCAGCCAAGATTTGGGAAATGAGCAGTTCTTC. It yields the protein CASSQDLGNEQFF.

The chain employs TRBV5-1 and TRBJ2-2; D not resolved. The ends were cut back, 4 bases at V and 2 bases at J, with 15 bases in the middle. The CDR3 loop spans 16 amino acids. CDR1 is SGHRS and CDR2 is YFSETQ in the germline V gene. The CDR3 region is CASSPAEVTNTGELFF. The CDR3 DNA is TGCGCCAGCAGCCCGGCGGAAGTGACAAACACCGGGGAGCTGTTTTTT.

This chain links TRBV21-1 with TRBJ2-3; the table's D gene call, TRBD2, was not cross checked with the DNA. TRBV21-1 is given as a pseudogene. CDR3 size: 16 residues. CDR3 in amino acids: CASSKKRRIFTDTQYF. CDR3 DNA: TGTGCCAGCAGCAAAAAAAGGAGAATCTTCACAGATACGCAGTATTTT.

This clone was detected only once. The chain is built from TRBV5-6 and TRBJ2-1, with D tentatively TRBD2 (5 bases). This CDR3 spans 14 amino acids. V lost 1 base to trimming and J lost 1 base, with 6 bases between them. CDR1 is SGHDT, CDR2 YYEEEE, per germline. The DNA of the CDR3 is TGTGCCAGCAGCTTGACGGGATCCTACAATGAGCAGTTCTTC. It yields the protein CASSLTGSYNEQFF.

The J gene is TRBJ2-5, the V gene TRBV7-2, with 8 bases matching TRBD2. The V and J ends lost 1 base and 4 bases, in that order; junction bases with no gene match: 2. CDR3 length: 14 residues. CDR1 is SGHTA and CDR2 is FQGNSA in the germline V gene. In DNA form, the CDR3 reads TGTGCCAGCAGCTTAGGGGCGGGGGGAGAGACCCAGTACTTC. This codes for CASSLGAGGETQYF.

V is TRBV18 and J is TRBJ1-1; D may be TRBD1 (6 bases). Germline assignment: CDR1 KGHSH and CDR2 LQKENI. V was pared by 3 bases and J by 3 bases, with 14 bases between. CDR3 length: 15 residues. CDR3 in DNA: TGTGCCAGCTCACCGCTACAGGGTGGGGACACTGAAGCTTTCTTT. This sequence encodes CASSPLQGGDTEAFF.

The rearrangement links TRBV6-1 to TRBJ2-3, with 8 positions matching TRBD2. The germline gives CDR1 MNHNS, CDR2 SASEGT. V shed 1 base and J 5 bases; nucleotides not matched to a gene: 2. The CDR3 sequence is 14 residues long. The DNA of the CDR3 is TGTGCCAGCAGTGAAGTCGGGAGGGGAGATACGCAGTATTTT. The encoded protein is CASSEVGRGDTQYF.

This chain connects TRBV19 to TRBJ2-5, with 8 bases fitting TRBD1. Judging by the DNA end, TRBJ2-7 fits better; the J call may be wrong. Germline V gene sequence: CDR1 LNHDA, CDR2 SQIVND (reference sequence). The CDR3 is made up of 16 amino acids. The CDR3 spells CASSITKGQASYEQYF. In nucleotides, the CDR3 is TGTGCCAGTAGTATCACGAAGGGACAGGCCTCCTACGAGCAGTACTTC.

This clone has a single count. The V and J genes are TRBV7-2 and TRBJ2-5; no clear D gene. Trimming left V 6 bases short and J 6 bases short, with 20 bases between. Looked up from germline, CDR1 is SGHTA and CDR2 is FQGNSA. The length of the CDR3 is 15 residues. This CDR3 is CASRSSIAASKTQYF. CDR3 in DNA: TGTGCCAGCAGATCGAGCATCGCGGCTAGTAAGACCCAGTACTTC.

The rearrangement uses TRBV9 and TRBJ2-1; D is uncertain. CDR3 size: 14 residues. Trimming left V 3 bases short and J 8 bases short, with 15 bases between. In germline, CDR1 is SGDLS, CDR2 YYNGEE. CDR3 sequence (DNA): TGTGCCAGCAGCGCGACTCCTCTACTCCATGAGCAGTTCTTC. Translated, it gives CASSATPLLHEQFF. The full variable domain, its missing parts supplied by reference TRBV9 and TRBJ2-1, is DSGVTQTPKHLITATGQRVTLRCSPRSGDLSVYWYQQSLDQGLQFLIQYYNGEERAKGNILERFSAQQFPDLHSELNLSSLELGDSALYFCASSATPLLHEQFFGPGTRLTVL.

The rearrangement uses TRBV6-5 and TRBJ2-7; D gene uncertain. The germline CDR1 and CDR2 sequences are MNHEY and SVGAGI. The CDR3 length is 15 residues. Deletions cut 6 bases from V and 0 bases from J, with 15 bases between. The CDR3 DNA follows: TGTGCCAGCAGCCGTTCGGGCCAGCCCTCCTACGAGCAGTACTTC. This encodes CASSRSGQPSYEQYF.

V and J are TRBV27 and TRBJ1-3; weak D call: TRBD1 (5 bases). V was shortened by 8 bases and J by 6 bases, with 38 bases between the two germline ends. CDR1 is MNHEY and CDR2 is SMNVEV in the germline V gene (reference sequence). The CDR3 contains 21 residues. CDR3: CASWGGFSLEGPSKEENTIYF. The DNA of the CDR3 is TGTGCCAGCTGGGGGGGGTTCTCCCTTGAAGGACCCTCAAAGGAAGAAAACACCATATATTTT.

The V and J genes are TRBV5-4 and TRBJ1-1; tentatively, D is TRBD1 (6 bases). Germline V gene sequence: CDR1 SGHNT, CDR2 YYREEE (reference sequence). V was clipped by 4 bases and J by 7 bases, with 14 bases between them. The CDR3 runs 13 residues. The CDR3 sequence: CASSPPGADEAFF. The DNA for the CDR3 is TGTGCCAGCAGCCCGCCGGGGGCGGATGAAGCTTTCTTT.

The chain is built from TRBV5-1 and TRBJ1-1; D gene unclear. Germline V gene sequence: CDR1 SGHRS, CDR2 YFSETQ. The CDR3 covers 12 residues. V shed 0 bases and J shed 3 bases, with 3 bases lying between them. In nucleotides, the CDR3 is TGCGCCAGCAGCTTGGGAGACACTGAAGCTTTCTTT. Its translation is CASSLGDTEAFF.

This clone has just one count. This chain uses TRBV5-6 with TRBJ2-1; D gene uncertain. Germline lookup yields CDR1 SGHDT and CDR2 YYEEEE. The CDR3 covers 13 residues. Trimming took 2 bases from V and 5 from J, leaving 8 bases between them. Written as DNA, the CDR3 is TGTGCCAGCAGCTTCACAACGAACAATGAGCAGTTCTTC. Protein product: CASSFTTNNEQFF.

The chain couples TRBV2 to TRBJ2-1, with D possibly being TRBD2 (6 bases). This CDR3 spans 15 amino acids. Germline values: CDR1 SNHLY, CDR2 FYNNEI. The V end was cut by 6 bases, the J end by 5 bases, with 17 bases between. CDR3 DNA sequence: TGTGCCAGCAGGCTTCGGGGGTCCTCTCACAATGAGCAGTTCTTC. As protein: CASRLRGSSHNEQFF.